This entry lists 22 T cell receptor beta chains sequenced from one sample in a study of cytomegalovirus exposure and HLA in healthy donors (dated by TCRdb to about 2017). Libraries were constructed by the immunoSEQ multiplex PCR assay. The source is immuneACCESS, and TCRdb retained only in-frame sequences with V and J called. Part of the clones is not carried over; for the studies checked, unresolved V genes explain less than half of this, and the remainder is unexplained. In all, the sample holds over 150,000 clones, and about 90% of those were seen once. Of the sample, 3% to 3.5% is held by the ten largest clones. Material: PBMCs. The receptors were sampled from a young woman in good health and CMV-seropositive.

This rearrangement joins TRBV2 to TRBJ2-4, with 7 bases matching TRBD1. V trimming: 6 bases; J trimming: 1 base; junction bases outside the gene matches: 0. This CDR3 has 13 amino acids. The germline V gene encodes CDR1 SNHLY and CDR2 FYNNEI. The CDR3 region has the DNA TGTGCCAGCAGAGGGGGCGCCAAAAACATTCAGTACTTC. Translated, it gives CASRGGAKNIQYF.

This clone was recorded only once. V and J are TRBV5-1 and TRBJ1-2; no firm D call. Between the trimmed V and J ends, which lost 3 bases and 3 bases, there was a span of 9 bases. Germline CDR1 SGHRS, CDR2 YFSETQ. The CDR3 has 13 residues. This chain's CDR3 is CASSSVVDYGYTF. CDR3 nucleotide sequence: TGCGCCAGCAGCTCGGTGGTTGACTATGGCTACACCTTC. The full variable domain, with the rest looked up from reference TRBV5-1 and TRBJ1-2, is KAGVTQTPRYLIKTRGQQVTLSCSPISGHRSVSWYQQTPGQGLQFLFEYFSETQRNKGNFPGRFSGRQFSNSRSEMNVSTLELGDSALYLCASSSVVDYGYTFGSGTRLTVV.

This rearrangement joins TRBV7-2 to TRBJ2-3; D uncertain. This CDR3 has 13 residues. Germline V CDR1 and CDR2: SGHTA, FQGNSA. V lost 1 base and J lost 6, with 8 bases in between. CDR3 coding DNA: TGTGCCAGCAGCTTAGTCTCCGGGGATACGCAGTATTTT. It codes for CASSLVSGDTQYF.

The rearrangement uses TRBV2 and TRBJ2-7, with TRBD1 matching 9 bases. Trimming removed 2 bases from V and 3 bases from J; junction bases left unmatched: 5. The germline CDR1 and CDR2 sequences are SNHLY and FYNNEI. The CDR3 is 15 residues long. CDR3 DNA: TGTGCCAGCAGTGAAAGGGGGACAGGGCTCTACGAGCAGTACTTC. Translating gives CASSERGTGLYEQYF.

The chain links TRBV27 to TRBJ2-2; D unresolved. The germline V gene has CDR1 MNHEY and CDR2 SMNVEV (reference sequence). V lost 3 bases and J 6 bases, leaving 5 bases between the germline ends. The CDR3 spans 12 residues. CDR3 nucleotides: TGTGCCAGCAGTTTTCGGTCCGGGGAGCTGTTTTTT. This sequence encodes CASSFRSGELFF.

This rearrangement joins TRBV18 to TRBJ1-2, with 9 bases aligning to TRBD1. CDR1 and CDR2 from the germline V gene are KGHSH and LQKENI. The CDR3 consists of 15 residues. With V trimmed by 2 bases and J by 4 bases, 5 bases remained unmatched. CDR3 coding DNA: TGTGCCAGCTCACCAATGACAGGGGGTACCTATGGCTACACCTTC. Its translation is CASSPMTGGTYGYTF.

The chain joins TRBV15 to TRBJ2-7; the D gene is possibly TRBD2 (6 bases). This CDR3 has 15 amino acids. V shed 0 bases and J shed 4 bases, with 13 bases lying between them. Per germline, CDR1 LNHNV and CDR2 YYDKDF (reference sequence). The CDR3 here is CATSRDLAAGYEQYF. CDR3 nucleotides: TGTGCCACCAGCAGAGATCTAGCTGCGGGGTACGAGCAGTACTTC.

This clone has more than one count but fewer than ten. The J gene is TRBJ2-7, the V gene TRBV28; D unclear. CDR3 size: 15 residues. Trimming removed 2 bases at V and 3 bases at J, with 14 bases between. CDR1 is MDHEN, CDR2 SYDVKM, per germline. The CDR3 DNA reads TGTGCCAGCAGTTTACCCTCTCAGGTTCGCTACGAGCAGTACTTC. Amino acids: CASSLPSQVRYEQYF.

This clone was observed a single time. V usage is TRBV29-1 and J usage is TRBJ2-4, with TRBD1 as a possible D gene (5 bases). Germline V CDR1 and CDR2: SQVTM, ANQGSEA. V dropped 7 bases and J dropped 1 base, with 14 bases sitting between them. The CDR3 is 14 residues long. CDR3 loop: CSALHSGAKNIQYF. The CDR3 DNA reads as TGCAGCGCTCTGCACTCAGGGGCCAAAAACATTCAGTACTTC.

The chain combines TRBV7-8 with TRBJ2-1, with 10 bases matching TRBD2. The V segment lost 0 bases and the J segment 7 bases; nucleotides outside the gene matches: 12. CDR1 and CDR2 (germline): SGHVS, FQNEAQ. The CDR3 totals 18 residues. CDR3 protein: CASSLAVGSSGSMNEQFF. The CDR3 nucleotides are TGTGCCAGCAGCTTAGCTGTAGGGTCTAGCGGGAGTATGAATGAGCAGTTCTTC.

The chain combines TRBV27 with TRBJ2-7; 7 bases fit TRBD2. The germline gives CDR1 MNHEY, CDR2 SMNVEV (reference sequence). V was clipped by 3 bases and J by 6 bases; unmatched bases: 8. CDR3 size: 14 residues. As DNA, the CDR3 is TGTGCCAGCAGTTTCGGGAGGCCCCCGGCCGAGCAGTACTTC. Its protein is CASSFGRPPAEQYF.

The rearrangement links TRBV5-1 to TRBJ1-1; 7 bases align to TRBD1. CDR1 and CDR2 (germline): SGHRS, YFSETQ. The CDR3 is 15 residues long. V was pared by 4 bases and J by 0 bases, with 6 bases of the junction left unmatched. CDR3 region: CASSQGGHMNTEAFF. The CDR3 coding sequence is TGCGCCAGCAGCCAGGGGGGACACATGAACACTGAAGCTTTCTTT.

The V call is TRBV25-1, the J call TRBJ1-2; TRBD1 matches 7 bases. The germline V gene encodes CDR1 MGHDK and CDR2 SYGVNS. The CDR3 spans 13 residues. V was clipped by 6 bases and J by 5 bases; unmatched bases: 6. In DNA, the CDR3 is TGTGCCAGCAGGGAGACAGGGAAATATGGCTACACCTTC. It translates to CASRETGKYGYTF.

The rearrangement links TRBV5-1 to TRBJ2-2, with D possibly TRBD1 on 6 matching bases. Germline V CDR1 and CDR2: SGHRS, YFSETQ. Trimming pared 5 bases from V and 1 base from J, leaving 15 bases between. The CDR3 runs 16 residues. CDR3 DNA: TGCGCCAGCAGGGGCTTCGGGACATTGAACACCGGGGAGCTGTTTTTT. Its translation is CASRGFGTLNTGELFF.

The V gene is TRBV19, the J gene TRBJ1-2; the match to TRBD1 covers 7 bases. V lost 8 bases, J lost 4 bases, and 1 base stayed unmatched. Germline V lookup: CDR1 LNHDA, CDR2 SQIVND (reference sequence). The CDR3 extends over 11 amino acids. This chain's CDR3 is CASGTAYGYTF. As DNA, the CDR3 is TGTGCCAGTGGGACAGCCTATGGCTACACCTTC.

V is TRBV6-5 and J is TRBJ1-2; D possibly corresponds to TRBD1 (5 bases). Germline V gene data show CDR1 as MNHEY and CDR2 as SVGAGI. This CDR3 comprises 13 residues. V was trimmed by 2 bases and J by 2 bases, leaving 6 bases between them. In DNA form, the CDR3 reads TGTGCCAGCAGTTACGGGGCAAACTATGGCTACACCTTC. Amino acid sequence: CASSYGANYGYTF.

As regards this clone: At one boundary the junction diverges from the germline segment, which might be a read error. V is TRBV7-2 and J is TRBJ1-2; D perhaps matches TRBD1 (6 bases). Germline assignment: CDR1 SGHTA and CDR2 FQGNSA. The CDR3 length is 14 residues. DNA for the CDR3: TGTGCCAGCAGCACGCCACCACAGGGCCCCGTTTCCAACTTC. The encoded protein is CASSTPPQGPVSNF.

The chain is built from TRBV9 and TRBJ2-1, with 10 bases lining up with TRBD1. CDR3 length: 15 amino acids. The V and J ends lost 0 bases and 3 bases, in that order; junction bases with no gene match: 0. The V gene's germline CDR1 is SGDLS and CDR2 YYNGEE. CDR3 sequence: CASSVGDRGYNEQFF. The CDR3 DNA is TGTGCCAGCAGCGTAGGGGACAGGGGCTACAATGAGCAGTTCTTC. Looking up the rest from reference TRBV9 and TRBJ2-1 gives the full variable domain: DSGVTQTPKHLITATGQRVTLRCSPRSGDLSVYWYQQSLDQGLQFLIQYYNGEERAKGNILERFSAQQFPDLHSELNLSSLELGDSALYFCASSVGDRGYNEQFFGPGTRLTVL.

V gene TRBV11-3 combines with J gene TRBJ1-2, with 7 positions matching TRBD1. CDR3 size: 13 residues. Germline values: CDR1 SGHNT, CDR2 YENEEA. V lost 5 bases and J lost 14; bases outside the gene matches: 14. CDR3 in amino acids: CASSRTDRDDTTF. The DNA for the CDR3 is TGTGCCAGCAGCCGAACCGACAGGGACGACACTACCTTC.

The rearrangement links TRBV28 to TRBJ1-5; TRBD1 matches at 11 bases. V lost 6 bases and J lost 6; bases outside the gene matches: 7. Germline V gives CDR1 MDHEN, CDR2 SYDVKM. This CDR3 has 15 residues. This CDR3 is CASSPGQGAFQPQHF. As DNA, the CDR3 is TGTGCCAGCAGCCCTGGACAGGGGGCTTTTCAGCCCCAGCATTTT.

This clone has a handful of counts. This chain links TRBV6-5 with TRBJ1-2; the D gene is possibly TRBD1 (5 bases). This CDR3 comprises 13 residues. Germline CDR1 MNHEY, CDR2 SVGAGI. Deletions cut 6 bases from V and 2 bases from J, with 10 bases between. DNA for the CDR3: TGTGCCAGCAGATTCGACAGCAACTATGGCTACACCTTC. Translated, it gives CASRFDSNYGYTF.

The rearrangement links TRBV2 to TRBJ1-2; no definite D call. The CDR3 is 15 residues long. Germline values: CDR1 SNHLY, CDR2 FYNNEI. V was shortened by 2 bases and J by 4 bases, with 14 bases between the two germline ends. CDR3 DNA sequence: TGTGCCAGCAGTGAAAGCCCGGGGAGGAGCTATGGCTACACCTTC. Translation gives CASSESPGRSYGYTF.